Following are 24 T cell receptor beta chains from one sample sequenced in a study of OX40 agonist ivuxolimab in advanced cancers. Assay: immunoSEQ multiplex PCR; the TCRdb copy retains only in-frame clones and omits some. The top ten clones hold approximately 20% of a sample with some 80,000 clones, approximately 93% of them seen once. The sequenced sample was CD4+ or CD8+ T cells sorted from blood, obtained in a trial of the OX40 agonist ivuxolimab. The receptors derive from an adult with an advanced solid tumor such as melanoma, head and neck, liver or kidney cancer.

The gene calls are TRBV7-8 and TRBJ1-1; 8 bases fit TRBD1. The germline V gene has CDR1 SGHVS and CDR2 FQNEAQ. CDR3 size: 14 residues. J gave up 1 base and V 6 bases, and 4 bases lay outside the gene matches. The CDR3, as DNA: TGTGCCAGCAGTCCAGGGGGCCAGAACACTGAAGCTTTCTTT. It yields the protein CASSPGGQNTEAFF.

The chain is built from TRBV11-3 and TRBJ1-5, with TRBD1 as a possible D gene (5 bases). In germline, CDR1 is SGHNT, CDR2 YENEEA. The CDR3 extends over 20 amino acids. The V and J ends lost 3 bases and 0 bases respectively, with 24 bases between them. The CDR3 loop reads CASSFQHGRVPPYSNQPQHF. The DNA of the CDR3 is TGTGCCAGCAGCTTTCAACACGGCAGGGTGCCCCCCTATAGCAATCAGCCCCAGCATTTT.

The V and J genes are TRBV7-9 and TRBJ1-1; TRBD1 agrees at 8 bases. Trimming cost V 5 bases and J 1 base; bases outside gene matches: 0. CDR1 is SEHNR and CDR2 is FQNEAQ in the germline V gene (reference sequence). This CDR3 contains 13 residues. In DNA, the CDR3 is TGTGCCAGCAGCGGACAGGGGAACACTGAAGCTTTCTTT. Amino acid sequence: CASSGQGNTEAFF.

The CDR3: CASSLVGSDNEQFF. The CDR3 DNA sequence: TGTGCCAGCAGCTTGGTAGGGTCAGACAATGAGCAGTTCTTC. The chain joins TRBV5-6 to TRBJ2-1; D is uncertain. From germline, CDR1 is SGHDT and CDR2 YYEEEE. The CDR3 is 14 residues long. V was shortened by 0 bases and J by 5 bases, with 9 bases between the two germline ends.

The chain joins TRBV4-3 to TRBJ2-7; 8 bases map to TRBD1. The CDR3 is made up of 18 amino acids. Trimming took 0 bases from V and 0 from J; bases not matched to a gene: 10. Germline CDR1 and CDR2: LGHNA and YSLEER. This CDR3 is CASSQDRAQGVGSYEQYF. The CDR3 DNA sequence: TGCGCCAGCAGCCAAGATCGGGCACAGGGGGTTGGCTCCTACGAGCAGTACTTC.

CDR3 DNA: TGCGCCAGCAGTGAGTCGATGCGGGGGAGCACAGATACGCAGTATTTT. Protein product: CASSESMRGSTDTQYF. This sequence joins TRBV10-2 and TRBJ2-3, with 7 bases matching TRBD2. CDR1 and CDR2 (germline): WSHSY, SAAADI. V gave up 0 bases and J gave up 0 bases; unmatched junction bases: 3. The CDR3 spans 16 residues.

J is TRBJ1-2 and V is TRBV10-3, with 12 bases fitting TRBD1. The trim removed 10 bases at V and 4 bases at J, leaving 16 bases unmatched. This CDR3 is 17 amino acids long. Germline V gene lookup returns CDR1 ENHRY and CDR2 SYGVKD. For the CDR3, the DNA is TGTGCCACCGAGGGACAGGGGGCGCCTTATGGCCGCTATGGCTACACCTTC. Translated, it gives CATEGQGAPYGRYGYTF.

Here the CDR3 reads CASSLARNTEAFF. CDR3 DNA sequence: TGTGCCAGCAGTTTAGCCAGGAACACTGAAGCTTTCTTT. The chain links TRBV28 to TRBJ1-1, with D uncertain. The CDR3 is made up of 13 amino acids. The germline V gene has CDR1 MDHEN and CDR2 SYDVKM. V was shortened by 2 bases and J by 1 base, with 5 bases between the two germline ends.

This clone appeared a single time. The J gene is TRBJ2-7, the V gene TRBV7-9; 10 bases fit TRBD2. V was clipped by 4 bases and J by 4 bases; unmatched bases: 7. This CDR3 region has 15 residues. Germline V gives CDR1 SEHNR, CDR2 FQNEAQ (reference sequence). The CDR3 DNA reads TGTGCCAGCAGCTGGGGAGCGGGAGGGCCTTACGAGCAGTACTTC. As protein: CASSWGAGGPYEQYF.

This chain links TRBV7-2 with TRBJ2-2, with D unclear. The V and J ends lost 2 bases and 5 bases respectively, with 6 bases between them. Germline CDR1 and CDR2: SGHTA and FQGNSA. The CDR3 totals 13 residues. CDR3: CASSLPVTGELFF. CDR3 DNA sequence: TGTGCCAGCAGCTTACCGGTAACCGGGGAGCTGTTTTTT.

This sequence joins TRBV6-4 and TRBJ1-5; D is unclear. Per germline, CDR1 MRHNA and CDR2 SNTAGT. V lost 4 bases and J 3 bases, leaving 7 bases between the germline ends. The CDR3 is made up of 13 amino acids. This chain's CDR3 is CASSGDVNQPQHF. CDR3 DNA: TGTGCCAGCAGTGGGGATGTCAATCAGCCCCAGCATTTT.

V and J are TRBV7-2 and TRBJ2-3, with D possibly matching TRBD2 (5 bases). CDR1 is SGHTA, CDR2 FQGNSA, per germline. The CDR3 is 13 amino acids. Deletions cut 4 bases from V and 4 bases from J, with 9 bases between. Here the CDR3 DNA reads TGTGCCAGCAGCTGGACTTCATCAGATACGCAGTATTTT. Translation: CASSWTSSDTQYF. The variable domain in full, completed from reference TRBV7-2 and TRBJ2-3, reads GAGVSQSPSNKVTEKGKDVELRCDPISGHTALYWYRQSLGQGLEFLIYFQGNSAPDKSGLPSDRFSAERTGGSVSTLTIQRTQQEDSAVYLCASSWTSSDTQYFGPGTRLTVL.

The chain carries TRBV28 and TRBJ2-7; 8 bases align to TRBD2. CDR3 size: 13 residues. With 6 bases clipped from V and 2 bases from J, the junction kept 3 bases outside the gene matches. Looked up from germline, CDR1 is MDHEN and CDR2 is SYDVKM. CDR3 in amino acids: CASRPGLAYEQYF. The CDR3 nucleotides are TGTGCCAGCAGGCCGGGACTAGCCTACGAGCAGTACTTC.

CDR3 loop: CASSQGSLYEQYF. As DNA, the CDR3 is TGCGCCAGCAGCCAAGGGTCTCTATACGAGCAGTACTTC. The V gene is TRBV4-1, the J gene TRBJ2-7, with D hard to call. Germline CDR1 reads MGHRA; CDR2 reads YSYEKL. There are 13 residues in the CDR3. Trimming took off 1 base at V and 4 bases at J, with 8 bases between the two ends.

V usage is TRBV5-4 and J usage is TRBJ2-7; D might be TRBD1 (6 bases). Trimming took 1 base from V and 2 from J, leaving 13 bases between them. In germline, CDR1 is SGHNT, CDR2 YYREEE (reference sequence). The CDR3 has 15 amino acids. The CDR3 coding sequence is TGTGCCAGCAGCTTGCCAGGGGAAGGGACCTACGAGCAGTACTTC. Translating it yields CASSLPGEGTYEQYF.

The chain uses TRBV4-1 and TRBJ1-1, with TRBD1 as a possible D gene (6 bases). V lost 0 bases and J lost 4, with 9 bases in between. CDR1 is MGHRA and CDR2 is YSYEKL in the germline V gene. CDR3 length: 14 amino acids. This chain's CDR3 is CASSQEKGGTEAFF. The CDR3 bases are TGCGCCAGCAGCCAAGAAAAAGGGGGCACTGAAGCTTTCTTT.

V is TRBV7-8 and J is TRBJ2-1; 9 bases align to TRBD2. The CDR3 loop spans 15 amino acids. Losses at the gene ends were 1 base for V and 5 bases for J; bases not matched to a gene: 3. Per the germline V gene, CDR1 is SGHVS and CDR2 is FQNEAQ. CDR3 residues: CASSLEVAGDNEQFF. The CDR3 DNA follows: TGTGCCAGCAGCTTAGAGGTAGCGGGGGACAATGAGCAGTTCTTC.

The rearrangement links TRBV10-3 to TRBJ1-3; 11 bases agree with TRBD1. Germline V CDR1 and CDR2: ENHRY, SYGVKD. The trim removed 6 bases at V and 1 base at J, leaving 2 bases unmatched. The CDR3 runs to 15 residues. CDR3 amino acids: CAISGQGASGNTIYF. In DNA form, the CDR3 reads TGTGCCATCAGCGGACAGGGGGCATCTGGAAACACCATATATTTT.

The chain carries TRBV15 and TRBJ2-7; TRBD1 might be the D (6 bases). The CDR3 is 15 amino acids. Germline-derived CDR1 and CDR2 are LNHNV and YYDKDF (reference sequence). The V and J ends lost 2 bases and 3 bases respectively, with 14 bases between them. In DNA form, the CDR3 reads TGTGCCACCAGCAGATACCGGGACACTTACTACGAGCAGTACTTC. Amino acid sequence: CATSRYRDTYYEQYF.

The chain combines TRBV7-2 with TRBJ2-1; D tentatively reads TRBD1 or TRBD2 (5 bases each). Germline values: CDR1 SGHTA, CDR2 FQGNSA. Trimming pared 6 bases from V and 7 bases from J, leaving 13 bases between. The CDR3 spans 13 residues. CDR3 residues: CASRLPGLNEQFF. CDR3 nucleotide sequence: TGTGCCAGCAGACTCCCGGGGCTGAATGAGCAGTTCTTC.

The rearrangement uses TRBV27 and TRBJ2-5, with D tentatively TRBD2 (5 bases). V shed 3 bases and J shed 2 bases, with 13 bases lying between them. The germline gives CDR1 MNHEY, CDR2 SMNVEV (reference sequence). The CDR3 contains 15 residues. The CDR3 here is CASSFRGRIQETQYF. DNA of the CDR3: TGTGCCAGCAGTTTCCGAGGGCGCATTCAAGAGACCCAGTACTTC.

The chain combines TRBV9 with TRBJ2-7; the D gene is possibly TRBD1 (6 bases). Germline V gives CDR1 SGDLS, CDR2 YYNGEE. This CDR3 spans 15 amino acids. V shed 0 bases and J shed 3 bases, with 13 bases lying between them. CDR3 sequence reads: CASSVAGGPNYEQYF. The CDR3 coding sequence is TGTGCCAGCAGCGTAGCTGGGGGCCCGAACTACGAGCAGTACTTC. The full variable domain, completed using reference TRBV9 and TRBJ2-7, is DSGVTQTPKHLITATGQRVTLRCSPRSGDLSVYWYQQSLDQGLQFLIQYYNGEERAKGNILERFSAQQFPDLHSELNLSSLELGDSALYFCASSVAGGPNYEQYFGPGTRLTVT.

The chain links TRBV5-4 to TRBJ1-5; no firm D call. CDR1 SGHNT and CDR2 YYREEE come from the germline V gene (reference sequence). The CDR3 is 12 amino acids. Trimming removed 2 bases from V and 2 bases from J, with 2 bases in between. The DNA of the CDR3 is TGTGCCAGCAGCTTCGGCAATCAGCCCCAGCATTTT. Protein sequence: CASSFGNQPQHF.

The chain joins TRBV9 to TRBJ2-7; 8 bases match TRBD1. The CDR3 totals 14 residues. Germline loops: CDR1 SGDLS, CDR2 YYNGEE. V shed 3 bases and J 3 bases; nucleotides not matched to a gene: 5. The CDR3 nucleotides are TGTGCCAGCAGCGCCGGGACAGGATTCTACGAGCAGTACTTC. Encoded protein: CASSAGTGFYEQYF.